Below are 21 T cell receptor beta chains sequenced from a single sample in a study of blood T cell repertoires in COVID-19. Using immunoSEQ multiplex PCR, the repertoire was profiled, and TCRdb retains in-frame clones only, with some absent. Among 25,000 to 35,000 clones listed, more than 90% were seen once. Specimen: peripheral blood. The origin of the receptors is a human donor in a cohort sampled during active COVID-19.

This clone has just one count. The gene calls are TRBV20-1 and TRBJ2-5, with D perhaps TRBD2 (5 bases). The germline V gene has CDR1 DFQATT and CDR2 SNEGSKA (reference sequence). Trimming shortened V by 5 bases and J by 4 bases, and 8 bases separated the two germline ends. This CDR3 has 11 residues. In DNA form, the CDR3 reads TGCAGTGCTCCCCGGGGAGAGACCCAGTACTTC. This encodes CSAPRGETQYF.

The rearrangement joins TRBV5-6 to TRBJ1-2, with 10 bases that match TRBD1. CDR1 is SGHDT and CDR2 is YYEEEE in the germline V gene. Trimming removed 4 bases from V and 4 bases from J; junction bases left unmatched: 10. The CDR3 extends over 16 amino acids. The CDR3 sequence is CASSPTGQGDFYGYTF. The CDR3 region has the DNA TGTGCCAGCAGCCCGACCGGACAGGGGGATTTCTATGGCTACACCTTC.

This chain uses TRBV21-1 with TRBJ2-7; TRBD1 is the table's D call and was not checked against the DNA. TRBV21-1 is marked as a pseudogene. CDR3 length: 14 amino acids. This chain's CDR3 is CASTSGQHSYEQYF. The CDR3 DNA is TGTGCCAGCACCTCCGGACAGCACTCCTACGAGCAGTACTTC.

This clone came up once. The rearrangement uses TRBV5-1 and TRBJ1-1; no reliable D call. Germline V lookup: CDR1 SGHRS, CDR2 YFSETQ. The V gene lost 4 bases and the J gene lost 1 base, with 8 bases spanning the gap. This CDR3 is built from 13 residues. As DNA, the CDR3 is TGCGCCAGCAGCCCTACTCAGAACACTGAAGCTTTCTTT. Amino acids: CASSPTQNTEAFF. Based on the CDR3 plus reference TRBV5-1 and TRBJ1-1, the full variable domain is KAGVTQTPRYLIKTRGQQVTLSCSPISGHRSVSWYQQTPGQGLQFLFEYFSETQRNKGNFPGRFSGRQFSNSRSEMNVSTLELGDSALYLCASSPTQNTEAFFGQGTRLTVV.

The gene calls are TRBV19 and TRBJ2-1; 9 positions match TRBD2. The CDR3 runs 15 residues. V gave up 5 bases and J gave up 6 bases; unmatched junction bases: 8. The germline gives CDR1 LNHDA, CDR2 SQIVND (reference sequence). CDR3 in DNA: TGTGCCAGTAGTTGGGGCGGGAGGGCCCCCAATGAGCAGTTCTTC. This translates into CASSWGGRAPNEQFF. The full variable domain, with the rest looked up from reference TRBV19 and TRBJ2-1, is DGGITQSPKYLFRKEGQNVTLSCEQNLNHDAMYWYRQDPGQGLRLIYYSQIVNDFQKGDIAEGYSVSREKKESFPLTVTSAQKNPTAFYLCASSWGGRAPNEQFFGPGTRLTVL.

The J gene is TRBJ1-4, the V gene TRBV7-2, with a weak D call TRBD1 (6 bases). There are 15 residues in the CDR3. The ends were cut back, 5 bases at V and 8 bases at J, with 18 bases in the middle. Per the germline V gene, CDR1 is SGHTA and CDR2 is FQGNSA. The CDR3 region has the DNA TGTGCCAGCAGCCCCAATCGGGGGGCGGGGGAAAAACTGTTTTTT. It specifies CASSPNRGAGEKLFF.

The chain is built from TRBV2 and TRBJ1-1; 9 nucleotides match TRBD1. CDR1 SNHLY and CDR2 FYNNEI come from the germline V gene. J gave up 11 bases and V 5 bases, and 6 bases lay outside the gene matches. The CDR3 has 12 amino acids. The DNA for the CDR3 is TGTGCCAGCAGTCTTAGACAGGGGGGTGCTTTCTTT. Amino acids: CASSLRQGGAFF.

This clone has only a few counts. V usage is TRBV3-1 (or the pseudogene TRBV3-2) and J usage is TRBJ1-3; 7 nucleotides align to TRBD1. The CDR3 loop spans 16 amino acids. CDR1 LGHDT and CDR2 YNNKEL come from the germline V gene (reference sequence). V dropped 4 bases and J dropped 1; count of bases not matched to a gene: 7. CDR3 sequence (DNA): TGTGCCAGCAGCCCGGGACAGTATATTTCTGGAAACACCATATATTTT. This codes for CASSPGQYISGNTIYF.

The genes are TRBV11-3 and TRBJ2-1, with 12 positions matching TRBD2. Germline lookup yields CDR1 SGHNT and CDR2 YENEEA. The CDR3 has 18 residues. The trim removed 5 bases at V and 7 bases at J, leaving 15 bases unmatched. As DNA, the CDR3 is TGTGCCAGCAGCCCCGGACTAGCGGGAACCAAACCTTGGAATGAGCAGTTCTTC. As protein: CASSPGLAGTKPWNEQFF.

This rearrangement joins TRBV25-1 to TRBJ2-7, with D perhaps matching TRBD1 (5 bases). The germline CDR1 and CDR2 sequences are MGHDK and SYGVNS. V lost 1 base, J lost 9 bases, and 7 bases lay in between. The CDR3 extends over 11 amino acids. CDR3: CASSESTGQYF. CDR3 sequence (DNA): TGTGCCAGCAGTGAATCCACAGGGCAGTACTTC.

The V call is TRBV7-3, the J call TRBJ2-5, with 8 positions matching TRBD1. The CDR3 is made up of 15 amino acids. Germline V lookup: CDR1 SGHTA, CDR2 FQGTGA. J was trimmed by 5 bases and V by 2 bases; bases with no gene match: 7. CDR3: CASSLQGARGETQYF. CDR3 bases: TGTGCCAGCAGCTTACAGGGGGCTAGAGGGGAGACCCAGTACTTC. The variable domain in full, completed from reference TRBV7-3 and TRBJ2-5, reads GAGVSQTPSNKVTEKGKYVELRCDPISGHTALYWYRQSLGQGPEFLIYFQGTGAADDSGLPNDRFFAVRPEGSVSTLKIQRTERGDSAVYLCASSLQGARGETQYFGPGTRLLVL.

V gene TRBV12-5 combines with J gene TRBJ2-2; 10 nucleotides line up with TRBD2. The CDR3 has 15 residues. With V trimmed by 4 bases and J by 6 bases, 5 bases remained unmatched. Germline values: CDR1 LGHNT, CDR2 FRNRAP. CDR3 DNA sequence: TGTGCTAGTGGTTCTCTAGCGGGAGTGGCCGGGGAGCTGTTTTTT. This translates into CASGSLAGVAGELFF. The full variable domain, rest sourced from reference TRBV12-5 and TRBJ2-2, is DARVTQTPRHKVTEMGQEVTMRCQPILGHNTVFWYRQTMMQGLELLAYFRNRAPLDDSGMPKDRFSAEMPDATLATLKIQPSEPRDSAVYFCASGSLAGVAGELFFGEGSRLTVL.

This clone is a singleton in its sample. J is TRBJ2-1 and V is TRBV7-8; 8 bases are a match to TRBD2. The CDR3 is 18 amino acids. Germline V gives CDR1 SGHVS, CDR2 FQNEAQ. Trimming cost V 0 bases and J 0 bases; bases outside gene matches: 7. CDR3 residues: CASSLALGLAGSYNEQFF. CDR3 sequence (DNA): TGTGCCAGCAGCTTAGCGTTGGGTCTAGCGGGCTCCTACAATGAGCAGTTCTTC.

This sequence joins TRBV13 and TRBJ2-1; 14 positions match TRBD2. Germline V CDR1 and CDR2: PRHDT, FYEKMQ (reference sequence). The trim removed 5 bases at V and 9 bases at J, leaving 9 bases unmatched. CDR3 size: 16 residues. The CDR3 sequence: CASSTRLAGGPREQFF. The CDR3 nucleotides are TGTGCCAGCAGCACCCGACTAGCGGGAGGGCCACGTGAGCAGTTCTTC.

V gene TRBV5-4 combines with J gene TRBJ2-1; 9 bases fit TRBD2. Germline CDR1 is SGHNT and CDR2 is YYREEE (reference sequence). V gave up 3 bases and J gave up 8 bases; unmatched junction bases: 9. This CDR3 comprises 15 residues. This chain's CDR3 is CASSYRLADGDEQFF. The CDR3 DNA follows: TGTGCCAGCAGCTACAGACTAGCGGATGGGGATGAGCAGTTCTTC.

For the CDR3, the DNA is TGTGCCAGCAGCTTGCAGGGGGGCACAGATACGCAGTATTTT. It yields the protein CASSLQGGTDTQYF. This sequence joins TRBV5-4 and TRBJ2-3; 7 bases line up with TRBD1. Germline loops: CDR1 SGHNT, CDR2 YYREEE (reference sequence). Trimming cost V 1 base and J 1 base; bases outside gene matches: 0. The CDR3 covers 14 residues.

This chain connects TRBV9 to TRBJ2-5, with 8 bases lining up with TRBD1. The V segment lost 0 bases and the J segment 4 bases; nucleotides outside the gene matches: 2. The CDR3 contains 14 residues. Germline CDR1 is SGDLS and CDR2 is YYNGEE. CDR3 in amino acids: CASSVDRGRETQYF. As DNA, the CDR3 is TGTGCCAGCAGCGTAGACAGGGGGAGAGAGACCCAGTACTTC.

The rearrangement links TRBV7-9 to TRBJ2-3; D is possibly TRBD2 (6 bases). This CDR3 is built from 13 residues. Germline values: CDR1 SEHNR, CDR2 FQNEAQ (reference sequence). V lost 3 bases to trimming and J lost 6 bases, with 10 bases between them. For the CDR3, the DNA is TGTGCCAGCAGCTTTGGAGGGCCGGATACGCAGTATTTT. Protein product: CASSFGGPDTQYF. Full variable domain (missing parts from reference TRBV7-9 and TRBJ2-3): DTGVSQNPRHKITKRGQNVTFRCDPISEHNRLYWYRQTLGQGPEFLTYFQNEAQLEKSRLLSDRFSAERPKGSFSTLEIQRTEQGDSAMYLCASSFGGPDTQYFGPGTRLTVL.

The chain links TRBV7-9 to TRBJ2-5; D is unclear. CDR1 is SEHNR, CDR2 FQNEAQ, per germline (reference sequence). The CDR3 has 12 residues. The V end was cut by 2 bases, the J end by 1 base, with 2 bases between. In nucleotides, the CDR3 is TGTGCCAGCAGCTTACTCCAAGAGACCCAGTACTTC. It codes for CASSLLQETQYF.

About this clone itself: A read error may produce the germline difference seen at one junction end. The CDR3 DNA sequence: TGTGCTAGCAGCCCGGGACTAGCGGGAGAGCAAGAGACCCAGTACTTC. Protein sequence: CASSPGLAGEQETQYF. This rearrangement joins TRBV7-7 to TRBJ2-5; 14 bases agree with TRBD2. The CDR3 consists of 16 residues. The germline gives CDR1 SSHAT, CDR2 FNYEAQ (reference sequence).

V is TRBV7-3 and J is TRBJ1-1; possibly TRBD1 for D (5 bases). Germline V gene data show CDR1 as SGHTA and CDR2 as FQGTGA. The CDR3 extends over 13 amino acids. Trimming took off 3 bases at V and 4 bases at J, with 9 bases between the two ends. CDR3 region: CASSLAGTTEAFF. Written as DNA, the CDR3 is TGTGCCAGCAGCTTGGCGGGGACCACTGAAGCTTTCTTT.